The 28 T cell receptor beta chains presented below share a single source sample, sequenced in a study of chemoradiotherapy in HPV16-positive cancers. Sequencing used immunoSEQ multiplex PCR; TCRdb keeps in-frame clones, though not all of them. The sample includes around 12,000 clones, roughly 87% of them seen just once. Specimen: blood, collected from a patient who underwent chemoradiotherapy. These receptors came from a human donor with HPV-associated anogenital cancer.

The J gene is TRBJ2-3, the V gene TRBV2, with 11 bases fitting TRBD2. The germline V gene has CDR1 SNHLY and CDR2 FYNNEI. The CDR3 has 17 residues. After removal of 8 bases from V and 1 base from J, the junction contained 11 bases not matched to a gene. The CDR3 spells CASGWNSGGDGTDTQYF. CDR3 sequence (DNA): TGTGCCAGCGGATGGAATAGCGGGGGGGATGGCACAGATACGCAGTATTTT. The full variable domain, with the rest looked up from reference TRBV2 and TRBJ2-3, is EPEVTQTPSHQVTQMGQEVILRCVPISNHLYFYWYRQILGQKVEFLVSFYNNEISEKSEIFDDQFSVERPDGSNFTLKIRSTKLEDSAMYFCASGWNSGGDGTDTQYFGPGTRLTVL.

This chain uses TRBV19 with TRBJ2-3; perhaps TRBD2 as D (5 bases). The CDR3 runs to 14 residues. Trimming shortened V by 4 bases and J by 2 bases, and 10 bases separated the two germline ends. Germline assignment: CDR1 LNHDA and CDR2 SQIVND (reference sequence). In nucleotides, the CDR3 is TGTGCCAGTAGTAGGCAGGAGGCCACAGATACGCAGTATTTT. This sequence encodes CASSRQEATDTQYF.

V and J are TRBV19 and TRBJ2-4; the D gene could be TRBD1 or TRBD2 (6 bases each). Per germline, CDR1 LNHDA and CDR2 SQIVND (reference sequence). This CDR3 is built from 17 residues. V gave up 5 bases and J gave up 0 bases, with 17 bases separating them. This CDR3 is CASSGGQRVIAKNIQYF. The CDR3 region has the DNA TGTGCCAGTAGTGGAGGACAGCGGGTGATAGCCAAAAACATTCAGTACTTC.

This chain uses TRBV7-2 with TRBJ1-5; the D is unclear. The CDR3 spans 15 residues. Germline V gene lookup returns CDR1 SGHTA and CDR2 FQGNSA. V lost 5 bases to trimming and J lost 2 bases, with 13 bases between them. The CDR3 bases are TGTGCCAGCAGCCCCAGTTACAACGGCAATCAGCCCCAGCATTTT. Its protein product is CASSPSYNGNQPQHF.

CDR3 protein: CASKRGDYEQYF. The CDR3 DNA sequence: TGTGCCAGCAAAAGGGGGGACTACGAGCAGTACTTC. V usage is TRBV28 and J usage is TRBJ2-7; D may be TRBD1 or TRBD2 (6 bases each). Germline CDR1 and CDR2: MDHEN and SYDVKM. The CDR3 runs 12 residues. Trimming took off 7 bases at V and 3 bases at J, with 10 bases between the two ends.

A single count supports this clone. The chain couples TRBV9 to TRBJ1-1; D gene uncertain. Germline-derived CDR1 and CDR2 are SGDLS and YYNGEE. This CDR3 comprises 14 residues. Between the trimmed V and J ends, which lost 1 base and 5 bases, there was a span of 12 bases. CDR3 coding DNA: TGTGCCAGCAGCGTAAGGTCTAGGGATACTGAAGCTTTCTTT. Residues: CASSVRSRDTEAFF. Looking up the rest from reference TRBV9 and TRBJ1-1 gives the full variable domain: DSGVTQTPKHLITATGQRVTLRCSPRSGDLSVYWYQQSLDQGLQFLIQYYNGEERAKGNILERFSAQQFPDLHSELNLSSLELGDSALYFCASSVRSRDTEAFFGQGTRLTVV.

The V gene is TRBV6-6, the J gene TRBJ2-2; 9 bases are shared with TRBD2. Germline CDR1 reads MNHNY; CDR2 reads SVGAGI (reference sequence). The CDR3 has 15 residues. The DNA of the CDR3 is TGTGCTACAGCGGGAGCGGGAGGTCGGACCGGGGAGCTGTTTTTT. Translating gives CATAGAGGRTGELFF.

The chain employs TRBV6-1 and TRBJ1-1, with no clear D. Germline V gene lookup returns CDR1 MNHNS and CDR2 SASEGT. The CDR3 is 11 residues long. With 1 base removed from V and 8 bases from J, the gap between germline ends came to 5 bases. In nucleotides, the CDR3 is TGTGCCAGCAGTGAAGTTGTCGAAGCTTTCTTT. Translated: CASSEVVEAFF.

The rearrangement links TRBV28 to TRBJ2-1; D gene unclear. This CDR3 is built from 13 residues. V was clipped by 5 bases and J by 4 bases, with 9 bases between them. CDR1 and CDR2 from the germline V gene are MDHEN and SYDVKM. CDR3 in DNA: TGTGCCAGCAGTAATCTAGGGTACAATGAGCAGTTCTTC. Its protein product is CASSNLGYNEQFF. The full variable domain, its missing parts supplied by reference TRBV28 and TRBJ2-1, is DVKVTQSSRYLVKRTGEKVFLECVQDMDHENMFWYRQDPGLGLRLIYFSYDVKMKEKGDIPEGYSVSREKKERFSLILESASTNQTSMYLCASSNLGYNEQFFGPGTRLTVL.

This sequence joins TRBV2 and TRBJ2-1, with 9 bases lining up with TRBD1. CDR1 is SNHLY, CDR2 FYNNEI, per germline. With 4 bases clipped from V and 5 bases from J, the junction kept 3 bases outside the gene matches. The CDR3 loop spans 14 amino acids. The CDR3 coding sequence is TGTGCCAGCAGTGGACAGGGGGGGGACAATGAGCAGTTCTTC. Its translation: CASSGQGGDNEQFF.

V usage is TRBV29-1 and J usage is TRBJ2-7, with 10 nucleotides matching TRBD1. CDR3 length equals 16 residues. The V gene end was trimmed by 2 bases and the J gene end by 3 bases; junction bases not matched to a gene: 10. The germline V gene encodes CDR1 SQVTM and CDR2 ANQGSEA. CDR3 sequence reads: CSVEPGPGTGDYEQYF. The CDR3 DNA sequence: TGCAGCGTTGAACCAGGGCCCGGGACAGGGGACTACGAGCAGTACTTC.

This chain's CDR3 is CASSITSGGELGETQYF. The CDR3 DNA reads TGTGCCAGTAGTATAACTAGCGGGGGGGAATTAGGAGAGACCCAGTACTTC. This rearrangement joins TRBV19 to TRBJ2-5; 13 bases agree with TRBD2. Germline lookup yields CDR1 LNHDA and CDR2 SQIVND (reference sequence). The CDR3 sequence is 17 residues long. The J segment lost 4 bases and the V segment lost 2 bases, leaving 7 bases of the junction unmatched.

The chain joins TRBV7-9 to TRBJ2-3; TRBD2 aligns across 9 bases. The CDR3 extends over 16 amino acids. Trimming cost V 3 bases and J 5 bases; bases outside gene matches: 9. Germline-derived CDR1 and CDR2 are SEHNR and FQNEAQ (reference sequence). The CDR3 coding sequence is TGTGCCAGCAGCTTGGGGAGCGGGGGGTCCAGAGATACGCAGTATTTT. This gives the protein CASSLGSGGSRDTQYF.

The CDR3: CASSPVAPTENGQYF. CDR3 sequence (DNA): TGTGCCAGCTCACCCGTCGCCCCTACGGAAAATGGGCAGTATTTT. The J gene is TRBJ2-3, the V gene TRBV18; D call uncertain. Trimming cost V 3 bases and J 11 bases, with 21 bases left between them. This CDR3 region has 15 residues. The germline V gene encodes CDR1 KGHSH and CDR2 LQKENI.

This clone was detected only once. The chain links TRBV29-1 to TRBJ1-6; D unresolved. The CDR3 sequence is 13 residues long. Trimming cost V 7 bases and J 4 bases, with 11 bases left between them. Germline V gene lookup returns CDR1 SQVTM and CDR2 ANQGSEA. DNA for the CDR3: TGCAGCGCCATGGAAGATTATAATTCACCCCTCCACTTT. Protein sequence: CSAMEDYNSPLHF. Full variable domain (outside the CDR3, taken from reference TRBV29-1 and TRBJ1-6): SAVISQKPSRDICQRGTSLTIQCQVDSQVTMMFWYRQQPGQSLTLIATANQGSEATYESGFVIDKFPISRPNLTFSTLTVSNMSPEDSSIYLCSAMEDYNSPLHFGNGTRLTVT.

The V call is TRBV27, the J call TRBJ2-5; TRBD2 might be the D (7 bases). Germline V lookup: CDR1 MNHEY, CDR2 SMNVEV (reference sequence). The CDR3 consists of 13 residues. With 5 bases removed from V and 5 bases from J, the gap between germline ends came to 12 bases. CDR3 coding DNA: TGTGCCAGCAGTGGAAGGGGGGGGGAGACCCAGTACTTC. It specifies CASSGRGGETQYF.

In DNA form, the CDR3 reads TGTGCCAGCAGACCAGGGGGCGCGGGCTATGGCTACACCTTC. It codes for CASRPGGAGYGYTF. The V call is TRBV28, the J call TRBJ1-2; TRBD1 agrees at 8 bases. The V segment lost 6 bases and the J segment 4 bases; nucleotides outside the gene matches: 7. CDR3 size: 14 residues. Germline CDR1 MDHEN, CDR2 SYDVKM.

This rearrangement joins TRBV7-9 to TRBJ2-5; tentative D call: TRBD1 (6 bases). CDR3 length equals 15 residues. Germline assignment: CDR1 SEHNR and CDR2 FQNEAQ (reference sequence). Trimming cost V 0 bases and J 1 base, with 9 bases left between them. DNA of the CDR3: TGTGCCAGCAGCTTAGCAAAAGGGGGCCAAGAGACCCAGTACTTC. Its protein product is CASSLAKGGQETQYF.

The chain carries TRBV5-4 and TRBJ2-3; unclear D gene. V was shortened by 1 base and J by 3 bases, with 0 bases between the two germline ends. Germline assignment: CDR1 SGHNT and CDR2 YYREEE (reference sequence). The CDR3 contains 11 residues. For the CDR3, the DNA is TGTGCCAGCAGCTTGACAGATACGCAGTATTTT. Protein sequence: CASSLTDTQYF. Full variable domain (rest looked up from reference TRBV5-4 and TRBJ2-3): ETGVTQSPTHLIKTRGQQVTLRCSSQSGHNTVSWYQQALGQGPQFIFQYYREEENGRGNFPPRFSGLQFPNYSSELNVNALELDDSALYLCASSLTDTQYFGPGTRLTVL.

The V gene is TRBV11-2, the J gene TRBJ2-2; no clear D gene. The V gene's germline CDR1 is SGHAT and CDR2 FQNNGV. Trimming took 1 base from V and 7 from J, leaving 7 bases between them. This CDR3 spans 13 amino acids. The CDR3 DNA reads TGTGCCAGCAGCTTAGTGGTCGACGGGGAGCTGTTTTTT. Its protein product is CASSLVVDGELFF.

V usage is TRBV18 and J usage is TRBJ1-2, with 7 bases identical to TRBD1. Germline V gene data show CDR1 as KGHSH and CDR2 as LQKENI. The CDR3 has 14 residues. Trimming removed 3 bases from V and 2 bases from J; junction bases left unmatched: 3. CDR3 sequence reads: CASSPQGQNYGYTF. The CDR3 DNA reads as TGTGCCAGCTCACCCCAGGGACAGAACTATGGCTACACCTTC.

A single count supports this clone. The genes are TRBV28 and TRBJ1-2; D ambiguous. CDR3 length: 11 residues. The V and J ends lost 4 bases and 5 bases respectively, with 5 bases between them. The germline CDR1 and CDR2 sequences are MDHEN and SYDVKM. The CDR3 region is CASSYFYGYTF. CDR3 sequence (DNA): TGTGCCAGCAGTTACTTTTATGGCTACACCTTC.

For the CDR3, the DNA is TGTGCCAGCACCTCTCCGGGACAGGCCGTCTACGAGCAGTACTTC. Amino acid sequence: CASTSPGQAVYEQYF. The chain couples TRBV28 to TRBJ2-7; 8 bases map to TRBD1. V shed 7 bases, J shed 3 bases, and the junction held 11 bases outside the gene matches. CDR3 length: 15 amino acids. CDR1 is MDHEN, CDR2 SYDVKM, per germline.

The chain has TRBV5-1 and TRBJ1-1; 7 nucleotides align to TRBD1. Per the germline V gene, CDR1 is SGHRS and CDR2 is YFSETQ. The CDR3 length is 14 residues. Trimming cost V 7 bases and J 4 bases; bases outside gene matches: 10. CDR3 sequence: CASRRTGESTEAFF. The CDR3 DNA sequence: TGCGCCAGCCGACGAACAGGGGAAAGCACTGAAGCTTTCTTT.

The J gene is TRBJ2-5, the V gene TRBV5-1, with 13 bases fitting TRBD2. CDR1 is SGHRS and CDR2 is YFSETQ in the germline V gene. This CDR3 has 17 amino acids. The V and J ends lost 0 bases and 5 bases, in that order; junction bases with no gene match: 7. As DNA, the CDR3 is TGCGCCAGCAGCTTGGGGACTAGCGGGAGTGGCGCCGAGACCCAGTACTTC. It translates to CASSLGTSGSGAETQYF.

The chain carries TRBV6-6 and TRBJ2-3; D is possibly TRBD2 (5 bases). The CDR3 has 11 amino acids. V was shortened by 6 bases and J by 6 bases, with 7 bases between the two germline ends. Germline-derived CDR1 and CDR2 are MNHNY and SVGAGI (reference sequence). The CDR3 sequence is CASSRGDTQYF. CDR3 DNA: TGTGCCAGCAGCCGCGGGGATACGCAGTATTTT.

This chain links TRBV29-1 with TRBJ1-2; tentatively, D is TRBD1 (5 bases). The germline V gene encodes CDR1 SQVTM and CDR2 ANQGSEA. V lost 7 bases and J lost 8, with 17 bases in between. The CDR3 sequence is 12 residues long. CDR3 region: CSDRGGYDGYTF. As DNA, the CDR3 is TGCAGCGACCGGGGGGGGTATGACGGCTACACCTTC.

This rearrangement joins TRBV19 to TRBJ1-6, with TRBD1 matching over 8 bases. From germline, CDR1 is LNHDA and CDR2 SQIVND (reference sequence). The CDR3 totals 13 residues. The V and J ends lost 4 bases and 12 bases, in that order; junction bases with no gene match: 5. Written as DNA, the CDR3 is TGTGCCAGTAGTACCGGACAGGGAAGACCCCTCCACTTT. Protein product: CASSTGQGRPLHF. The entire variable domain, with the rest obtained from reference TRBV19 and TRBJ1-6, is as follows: DGGITQSPKYLFRKEGQNVTLSCEQNLNHDAMYWYRQDPGQGLRLIYYSQIVNDFQKGDIAEGYSVSREKKESFPLTVTSAQKNPTAFYLCASSTGQGRPLHFGNGTRLTVT.